Each of the 2 T cell receptor beta chains below was sequenced from the same sample in a study of early T cells in non-severe SARS-CoV-2 infection. TCRdb processed the 5' RACE reads anew with MiXCR; each CDR3 protein has one entry. The table records some 23,000 distinct CDR3 sequences, approximately 5.1% of them present only once. The sample taken for sequencing was whole blood. Receptor source: an adult who was a healthcare worker with PCR-confirmed SARS-CoV-2 infection or an uninfected control (not recorded which).

This clonotype was seen at least ten times. The chain couples TRBV6-5 to TRBJ1-5, with D unresolved. The CDR3 is 15 amino acids. The germline gives CDR1 MNHEY, CDR2 SVGAGI. Between the trimmed V and J ends, which lost 0 bases and 0 bases, there was a span of 6 bases. DNA for the CDR3: TGTGCCAGCAGTTACTCATTCAGTAGCAATCAGCCCCAGCATTTT. It specifies CASSYSFSSNQPQHF.

Only a few counts were recorded for this clonotype. The CDR3 sequence is CSVEGLAEGQFF. DNA of the CDR3: TGCAGCGTTGAGGGCCTAGCGGAGGGGCAGTTCTTC. The chain is built from TRBV29-1 and TRBJ2-1; 7 positions agree with TRBD2. V was clipped by 3 bases and J by 12 bases; unmatched bases: 8. Germline V lookup: CDR1 SQVTM, CDR2 ANQGSEA. This CDR3 spans 12 amino acids.